This passage covers 26 T cell receptor beta chains from one sample sequenced in a study of Graves' ophthalmopathy and Graves' hyperthyroidism. The sequenced template was RNA, covering the TCR beta CDR3 region. In the first round, RT-PCR was carried out with HTBI primers, and a multiplex PCR formed the second round. One entry per CDR3 protein, called by TCRdb with MiXCR from the multiplex PCR reads. The top ten clones hold 3% to 3.5% of a sample with over 650,000 distinct CDR3 sequences, roughly 39% of them seen once. The sample consisted of peripheral blood. The receptors derive from an adult man with Graves' ophthalmopathy.

This chain joins TRBV7-9 and TRBJ2-5; 7 bases are shared with TRBD2. Germline V lookup: CDR1 SEHNR, CDR2 FQNEAQ (reference sequence). J was trimmed by 1 base and V by 5 bases; bases with no gene match: 10. The CDR3 extends over 16 amino acids. This CDR3 is CASSEIAGRVQETQYF. The CDR3 DNA sequence: TGTGCCAGCAGCGAAATAGCGGGCCGCGTCCAAGAGACCCAGTACTTC.

In this sample, this clonotype turned up many times. The V and J genes are TRBV24-1 and TRBJ1-2; TRBD1 matches at 7 bases. The germline V gene has CDR1 KGHDR and CDR2 SFDVKD. The J segment lost 4 bases and the V segment lost 7 bases, leaving 8 bases of the junction unmatched. CDR3 size: 14 residues. CDR3 bases: TGTGCCACCAGCCCTCCGGGACAGAGCTATGGCTACACCTTC. This sequence encodes CATSPPGQSYGYTF.

This clonotype has at least ten counts. The chain has TRBV2 and TRBJ1-6; the D gene is possibly TRBD1 (5 bases). CDR1 and CDR2 (germline): SNHLY, FYNNEI. Trimming cost V 5 bases and J 7 bases, with 12 bases left between them. The CDR3 is 14 amino acids. This CDR3 reads CASSRLTENSPLHF. The CDR3, as DNA: TGTGCCAGCAGTCGTTTGACAGAAAATTCACCCCTCCACTTT.

This clonotype was counted many times. The rearrangement joins TRBV5-1 to TRBJ2-5; D might be TRBD1 (6 bases). Germline assignment: CDR1 SGHRS and CDR2 YFSETQ. The CDR3 runs to 14 residues. Trimming left V 4 bases short and J 1 base short, with 11 bases between. CDR3 amino acids: CASSHGQPQETQYF. Here the CDR3 DNA reads TGCGCCAGCAGCCACGGACAGCCCCAAGAGACCCAGTACTTC.

As for this clonotype: Being one base from a much bigger clone, this may be a read error. J is TRBJ2-7 and V is TRBV7-2; D is unresolved. The length of the CDR3 is 14 residues. V was cut by 5 bases and J by 2 bases, with 13 bases left in between. The germline V gene encodes CDR1 SGHTA and CDR2 FQGNSA. The CDR3 region has the DNA TGTGCCAGCAGCGCCCGTAAGGGCCCCTACGAGCAGTACTTC. Protein sequence: CASSARKGPYEQYF. Filled out from reference TRBV7-2 and TRBJ2-7, the complete variable domain reads GAGVSQSPSNKVTEKGKDVELRCDPISGHTALYWYRQSLGQGLEFLIYFQGNSAPDKSGLPSDRFSAERTGGSVSTLTIQRTQQEDSAVYLCASSARKGPYEQYFGPGTRLTVT.

The table lists this clonotype with many counts. The V and J genes are TRBV2 and TRBJ2-7; 7 bases are shared with TRBD1. Germline lookup yields CDR1 SNHLY and CDR2 FYNNEI. This CDR3 spans 15 amino acids. The V gene end was trimmed by 6 bases and the J gene end by 2 bases; junction bases not matched to a gene: 10. The CDR3 is CASSETGSAAYEQYF. In DNA form, the CDR3 reads TGTGCCAGCAGCGAGACAGGGAGTGCAGCCTACGAGCAGTACTTC.

This clonotype was recorded at least ten times. V gene TRBV29-1 combines with J gene TRBJ1-1; D gene ambiguous. This CDR3 is built from 15 residues. Trimming took off 2 bases at V and 1 base at J, with 14 bases between the two ends. Germline V CDR1 and CDR2: SQVTM, ANQGSEA. Here the CDR3 reads CSVETANMQNTEAFF. The CDR3 DNA reads TGCAGCGTTGAAACAGCTAACATGCAGAACACTGAAGCTTTCTTT.

This chain connects TRBV29-1 to TRBJ2-5, with TRBD1 matching 7 bases. The V segment lost 5 bases and the J segment 5 bases; nucleotides outside the gene matches: 8. CDR1 is SQVTM and CDR2 is ANQGSEA in the germline V gene. The CDR3 runs 13 residues. In DNA form, the CDR3 reads TGCAGCGTTTCACAGGGGTGGGGTGAGACCCAGTACTTC. Its protein product is CSVSQGWGETQYF.

The chain joins TRBV19 to TRBJ1-1; TRBD1 agrees at 9 bases. The CDR3 totals 14 residues. Germline CDR1 reads LNHDA; CDR2 reads SQIVND (reference sequence). J lost 8 bases, V lost 5 bases, and 9 bases had no gene match. CDR3 DNA sequence: TGTGCCAGTAGTGCCGGGACAGGGTTGACGGAAGCTTTCTTT. Its protein product is CASSAGTGLTEAFF.

This clonotype was observed a single time. The rearrangement joins TRBV7-9 to TRBJ2-7; D may be TRBD2 (6 bases). The CDR3 runs to 15 residues. Germline V gene sequence: CDR1 SEHNR, CDR2 FQNEAQ (reference sequence). The ends were cut back, 3 bases at V and 0 bases at J, with 12 bases in the middle. The CDR3 DNA reads as TGTGCCAGCAGCTTGGGGGGTGGGCTCTCCTACGAGCAGTACTTC. Protein: CASSLGGGLSYEQYF.

Points on this clonotype: Sequence at one end of the junction differs from germline and may be a read error. The J gene is TRBJ2-5, the V gene TRBV6-5; a possible D gene is TRBD1 (6 bases). Germline CDR1 is MNHEY and CDR2 is SVGAGI. This CDR3 contains 14 residues. DNA of the CDR3: TGTGCCAGCAGTCTCGAAGGGGGTGGCGAGACCCAGTGCTTC. It codes for CASSLEGGGETQCF.

CDR3 sequence (DNA): TGTGCCAGCAGTTACTCACGGACTAGCGGCACCCAAGAGACCCAGTACTTC. This gives the protein CASSYSRTSGTQETQYF. The gene calls are TRBV6-5 and TRBJ2-5, with TRBD2 matching 10 bases. CDR3 size: 17 residues. In germline, CDR1 is MNHEY, CDR2 SVGAGI. With V trimmed by 0 bases and J by 1 base, 5 bases remained unmatched.

This clonotype was counted a few times. The rearrangement uses TRBV6-5 and TRBJ2-7; possibly TRBD2 for D (6 bases). Trimming stripped 7 bases from V and 0 bases from J, with 10 bases between. CDR3 length equals 13 residues. The germline V gene encodes CDR1 MNHEY and CDR2 SVGAGI. The CDR3 region has the DNA TGTGCCAGCAAAGGAGGGGCCTCCTACGAGCAGTACTTC. As protein: CASKGGASYEQYF.

A few counts support this clonotype. V is TRBV24-1 and J is TRBJ2-7, with unresolved D. From germline, CDR1 is KGHDR and CDR2 SFDVKD. This CDR3 has 13 amino acids. The V and J ends lost 10 bases and 6 bases respectively, with 18 bases between them. The CDR3 is CATSRSHPGEQYF. The CDR3 DNA reads as TGTGCCACATCACGGTCACACCCTGGCGAGCAGTACTTC.

Comments on this clonotype: A much larger clone is a single base away; this may be a read error. This chain connects TRBV7-2 to TRBJ2-7; no clear D. V dropped 5 bases and J dropped 3 bases, with 14 bases sitting between them. This CDR3 comprises 14 residues. Germline CDR1 SGHTA, CDR2 FQGNSA. Here the CDR3 DNA reads TGTGCCAGCAGCACCCGGACGGATCTCTACGAGCAGTACTTC. Translating it yields CASSTRTDLYEQYF.

The chain carries TRBV6-6 and TRBJ1-2; D call uncertain. This CDR3 is 12 amino acids long. Germline loops: CDR1 MNHNY, CDR2 SVGAGI (reference sequence). V shed 11 bases and J shed 3 bases, with 13 bases lying between them. CDR3 loop: CAARSGHYGYTF. The CDR3 DNA reads as TGTGCCGCTCGATCAGGCCACTATGGCTACACCTTC.

To note about this clonotype: This may arise from a read error, as a much more abundant clone is one base away. This sequence joins TRBV12-3 or TRBV12-4 and TRBJ1-6, with TRBD1 matching over 7 bases. Trimming took 5 bases from V and 11 from J; bases not matched to a gene: 12. The CDR3 length is 15 residues. The CDR3 DNA sequence: TGTGCCAGCAGTAGACAGGGCAGCTCGGGACCACCCCTCCACTTT. The encoded protein is CASSRQGSSGPPLHF.

This clonotype has a count of ten or more. This chain uses TRBV6-6 with TRBJ1-5; D may be TRBD1 (6 bases). Germline loops: CDR1 MNHNY, CDR2 SVGAGI (reference sequence). Trimming cost V 8 bases and J 6 bases, with 14 bases left between them. There are 13 residues in the CDR3. The CDR3 DNA reads as TGTGCCAGCTCCGGGGGGCGATCTCAGCCCCAGCATTTT. The encoded protein is CASSGGRSQPQHF.

The J gene is TRBJ2-7, the V gene TRBV10-3, with 7 bases lining up with TRBD1. The CDR3 is 15 residues long. From germline, CDR1 is ENHRY and CDR2 SYGVKD. V lost 4 bases, J lost 3 bases, and 9 bases stayed unmatched. The CDR3 sequence is CAISVLRQGLYEQYF. The CDR3 nucleotides are TGTGCCATCAGTGTACTTCGACAGGGCCTCTACGAGCAGTACTTC.

The chain is built from TRBV5-2 and TRBJ1-6; the D call of TRBD1 is as the table states it, not checked on the DNA. TRBV5-2 is shown as a pseudogene. The CDR3 totals 16 residues. The CDR3 reads CASTTTGTVCNSPLHF. The CDR3 DNA is TGTGCCAGCACCACGACAGGGACTGTCTGTAATTCACCCCTCCACTTT.

This clonotype was counted only a few times. The CDR3 spells CASGPTGGSGNTIYF. CDR3 nucleotide sequence: TGTGCTAGTGGTCCGACAGGGGGCTCCGGAAACACCATATATTTT. The chain is built from TRBV11-1 and TRBJ1-3; 10 nucleotides align to TRBD1. CDR3 length equals 15 residues. In germline, CDR1 is SGHAT, CDR2 FQDESV (reference sequence).

In this sample, this clonotype turned up many times. The chain uses TRBV7-9 and TRBJ1-4; D is perhaps TRBD1 (6 bases). V lost 7 bases and J 0 bases, leaving 12 bases between the germline ends. Germline V gene sequence: CDR1 SEHNR, CDR2 FQNEAQ (reference sequence). CDR3 length: 15 amino acids. CDR3 amino acids: CASTQGQTTNEKLFF. For the CDR3, the DNA is TGTGCCAGCACCCAGGGACAAACAACTAATGAAAAACTGTTTTTT.

The rearrangement links TRBV7-2 to TRBJ1-2; 11 nucleotides align to TRBD1. Trimming removed 3 bases from V and 2 bases from J; junction bases left unmatched: 8. The CDR3 is made up of 17 amino acids. The germline CDR1 and CDR2 sequences are SGHTA and FQGNSA. The CDR3 nucleotides read TGTGCCAGCAGCTTGGCAGGGACAGGGGGTCGGAACTATGGCTACACCTTC. It specifies CASSLAGTGGRNYGYTF.

Ten or more counts support this clonotype. V usage is TRBV19 and J usage is TRBJ2-7; D gene uncertain. Germline V gene sequence: CDR1 LNHDA, CDR2 SQIVND (reference sequence). Trimming removed 2 bases at V and 5 bases at J, with 22 bases between. This CDR3 has 17 amino acids. DNA for the CDR3: TGTGCCAGTAGTATAAGGGCTGGTTCCACCGGGTTGGACGAGCAGTACTTC. Translation gives CASSIRAGSTGLDEQYF.

The chain links TRBV13 to TRBJ2-7; TRBD2 aligns across 9 bases. Germline V lookup: CDR1 PRHDT, CDR2 FYEKMQ (reference sequence). The CDR3 totals 14 residues. The junction had 8 bases not matched to a gene; V was cut back by 4 bases and J by 7 bases. In DNA, the CDR3 is TGTGCCAGCAGCTCCCGGGGACTAGCTGAAGAGCAGTACTTC. Amino acid sequence: CASSSRGLAEEQYF.

The chain joins TRBV7-2 to TRBJ2-2; 8 bases map to TRBD2. V trimming: 5 bases; J trimming: 2 bases; junction bases outside the gene matches: 10. The CDR3 sequence is 17 residues long. Germline CDR1 reads SGHTA; CDR2 reads FQGNSA. This chain's CDR3 is CASSVSRGGINTGELFF. Here the CDR3 DNA reads TGTGCCAGCAGCGTAAGCCGGGGGGGAATTAACACCGGGGAGCTGTTTTTT.